This entry concerns a single TCR beta chain. The antigen is not known. The sample originates from a study of blood T cells in healthy people across ages. Study conclusions and caveats: When one million T cells were used, diversity estimates were thought to be underestimates.

A sample-barcoded 5' primer and a J-beta primer mix were used in a second PCR of roughly 7 to 11 cycles. TCRdb called the 5' RACE reads again in MiXCR, with one record for every CDR3 protein. The sample comprises some 700,000 distinct CDR3 sequences, 22% of which are singletons, and around 22% rests with the top ten. V lost 9 bases to trimming and J lost 0 bases, with 18 bases between them. CDR3 length: 16 residues. V and J are TRBV12-3 or TRBV12-4 and TRBJ1-5; perhaps TRBD1 as D (6 bases). The sequence derives from a man in his 70s in good health. Sequencing was done on a sample of blood. The CDR3 here is CASRGGRDYSNQPQHF. CDR3 nucleotide sequence: TGTGCCAGTAGGGGGGGGCGAGATTATAGCAATCAGCCCCAGCATTTT.